The 8 T cell receptor beta chains below were found in one sample sequenced in a study of T cell repertoires in cytomegalovirus infection. MiXCR, run by TCRdb on the reads, gives a single entry per CDR3 protein. Of approximately 110,000 distinct CDR3 sequences in the sample, under 50% were seen once. No antigen has been identified for these receptors. The source was CD8+ T cells from cultured PBMCs, collected from culture after CMV antigen stimulation. The receptors were sampled from a human donor in good health (CMV status not recorded). Some clones in this sample may be carry-over from other donors' samples.

This chain links TRBV19 with TRBJ1-4; D may be TRBD1 (5 bases). The V end lost 9 bases, the J end lost 1 base, and 15 bases lay between the germline ends. CDR3 length equals 15 residues. Germline CDR1 LNHDA, CDR2 SQIVND (reference sequence). Here the CDR3 reads CASRAGVGTNEKLFF. The DNA for the CDR3 is TGTGCCAGCCGGGCGGGGGTAGGAACTAATGAAAAACTGTTTTTT.

The J gene is TRBJ2-7, the V gene TRBV20-1; D is uncertain. Germline lookup yields CDR1 DFQATT and CDR2 SNEGSKA (reference sequence). Trimming took 6 bases from V and 5 from J, leaving 14 bases between them. The CDR3 has 12 amino acids. The CDR3 loop reads CSAVDRGHEQYF. In DNA, the CDR3 is TGCAGTGCGGTCGATCGTGGGCACGAGCAGTACTTC.

This clonotype appeared many times. The chain is built from TRBV4-2 and TRBJ2-1; 7 nucleotides align to TRBD1. Per germline, CDR1 LGHNA and CDR2 YNFKEQ. Trimming removed 0 bases from V and 1 base from J; junction bases left unmatched: 0. This CDR3 is 15 amino acids long. The CDR3 DNA is TGTGCCAGCAGCCAAGAACAGGGGTCCTACAATGAGCAGTTCTTC. It yields the protein CASSQEQGSYNEQFF.

The rearrangement uses TRBV7-3 and TRBJ1-4, with 12 bases aligning to TRBD1. This CDR3 has 16 residues. The V and J ends lost 5 bases and 7 bases, in that order; junction bases with no gene match: 8. Germline loops: CDR1 SGHTA, CDR2 FQGTGA. The CDR3 here is CASSPGTGGLGEKLFF. In nucleotides, the CDR3 is TGTGCCAGCAGCCCAGGGACAGGGGGCTTAGGTGAAAAACTGTTTTTT.

This clonotype showed up just a few times. The rearrangement joins TRBV12-3 or TRBV12-4 to TRBJ1-2, with a possible D match to TRBD1 (5 bases). V lost 4 bases and J lost 8, with 20 bases in between. There are 15 residues in the CDR3. The CDR3 reads CASSSGLGDGQGYTF. CDR3 nucleotides: TGTGCCAGCAGTTCCGGACTAGGGGATGGCCAGGGCTACACCTTC.

The chain combines TRBV7-1 with TRBJ1-3, with unresolved D. TRBV7-1 belongs to the ORF category, with a function that is uncertain. CDR3 length equals 16 residues. Trimming removed 5 bases at V and 3 bases at J, with 17 bases between. The CDR3 is CASSPTPAEDGNTIYF. The CDR3 nucleotides read TGTGCCAGCAGCCCGACCCCGGCCGAGGATGGAAACACCATATATTTT.

The chain employs TRBV7-9 and TRBJ2-1; D possibly corresponds to TRBD1 (6 bases). This CDR3 has 15 amino acids. The germline gives CDR1 SEHNR, CDR2 FQNEAQ (reference sequence). V lost 6 bases and J 3 bases, leaving 15 bases between the germline ends. CDR3 amino acids: CASSPSGVGYNEQFF. In DNA, the CDR3 is TGTGCCAGCAGTCCCTCAGGGGTAGGCTACAATGAGCAGTTCTTC. Combining the CDR3 with reference TRBV7-9 and TRBJ2-1 gives the whole variable domain DTGVSQNPRHKITKRGQNVTFRCDPISEHNRLYWYRQTLGQGPEFLTYFQNEAQLEKSRLLSDRFSAERPKGSFSTLEIQRTEQGDSAMYLCASSPSGVGYNEQFFGPGTRLTVL.

The gene calls are TRBV6-1 and TRBJ1-2, with TRBD1 matching 8 bases. This CDR3 is 14 amino acids long. CDR1 and CDR2 from the germline V gene are MNHNS and SASEGT. The V and J ends lost 6 bases and 3 bases, in that order; junction bases with no gene match: 6. The CDR3: CASSTDRGDYGYTF. DNA for the CDR3: TGTGCCAGCAGCACCGACAGGGGAGACTATGGCTACACCTTC.